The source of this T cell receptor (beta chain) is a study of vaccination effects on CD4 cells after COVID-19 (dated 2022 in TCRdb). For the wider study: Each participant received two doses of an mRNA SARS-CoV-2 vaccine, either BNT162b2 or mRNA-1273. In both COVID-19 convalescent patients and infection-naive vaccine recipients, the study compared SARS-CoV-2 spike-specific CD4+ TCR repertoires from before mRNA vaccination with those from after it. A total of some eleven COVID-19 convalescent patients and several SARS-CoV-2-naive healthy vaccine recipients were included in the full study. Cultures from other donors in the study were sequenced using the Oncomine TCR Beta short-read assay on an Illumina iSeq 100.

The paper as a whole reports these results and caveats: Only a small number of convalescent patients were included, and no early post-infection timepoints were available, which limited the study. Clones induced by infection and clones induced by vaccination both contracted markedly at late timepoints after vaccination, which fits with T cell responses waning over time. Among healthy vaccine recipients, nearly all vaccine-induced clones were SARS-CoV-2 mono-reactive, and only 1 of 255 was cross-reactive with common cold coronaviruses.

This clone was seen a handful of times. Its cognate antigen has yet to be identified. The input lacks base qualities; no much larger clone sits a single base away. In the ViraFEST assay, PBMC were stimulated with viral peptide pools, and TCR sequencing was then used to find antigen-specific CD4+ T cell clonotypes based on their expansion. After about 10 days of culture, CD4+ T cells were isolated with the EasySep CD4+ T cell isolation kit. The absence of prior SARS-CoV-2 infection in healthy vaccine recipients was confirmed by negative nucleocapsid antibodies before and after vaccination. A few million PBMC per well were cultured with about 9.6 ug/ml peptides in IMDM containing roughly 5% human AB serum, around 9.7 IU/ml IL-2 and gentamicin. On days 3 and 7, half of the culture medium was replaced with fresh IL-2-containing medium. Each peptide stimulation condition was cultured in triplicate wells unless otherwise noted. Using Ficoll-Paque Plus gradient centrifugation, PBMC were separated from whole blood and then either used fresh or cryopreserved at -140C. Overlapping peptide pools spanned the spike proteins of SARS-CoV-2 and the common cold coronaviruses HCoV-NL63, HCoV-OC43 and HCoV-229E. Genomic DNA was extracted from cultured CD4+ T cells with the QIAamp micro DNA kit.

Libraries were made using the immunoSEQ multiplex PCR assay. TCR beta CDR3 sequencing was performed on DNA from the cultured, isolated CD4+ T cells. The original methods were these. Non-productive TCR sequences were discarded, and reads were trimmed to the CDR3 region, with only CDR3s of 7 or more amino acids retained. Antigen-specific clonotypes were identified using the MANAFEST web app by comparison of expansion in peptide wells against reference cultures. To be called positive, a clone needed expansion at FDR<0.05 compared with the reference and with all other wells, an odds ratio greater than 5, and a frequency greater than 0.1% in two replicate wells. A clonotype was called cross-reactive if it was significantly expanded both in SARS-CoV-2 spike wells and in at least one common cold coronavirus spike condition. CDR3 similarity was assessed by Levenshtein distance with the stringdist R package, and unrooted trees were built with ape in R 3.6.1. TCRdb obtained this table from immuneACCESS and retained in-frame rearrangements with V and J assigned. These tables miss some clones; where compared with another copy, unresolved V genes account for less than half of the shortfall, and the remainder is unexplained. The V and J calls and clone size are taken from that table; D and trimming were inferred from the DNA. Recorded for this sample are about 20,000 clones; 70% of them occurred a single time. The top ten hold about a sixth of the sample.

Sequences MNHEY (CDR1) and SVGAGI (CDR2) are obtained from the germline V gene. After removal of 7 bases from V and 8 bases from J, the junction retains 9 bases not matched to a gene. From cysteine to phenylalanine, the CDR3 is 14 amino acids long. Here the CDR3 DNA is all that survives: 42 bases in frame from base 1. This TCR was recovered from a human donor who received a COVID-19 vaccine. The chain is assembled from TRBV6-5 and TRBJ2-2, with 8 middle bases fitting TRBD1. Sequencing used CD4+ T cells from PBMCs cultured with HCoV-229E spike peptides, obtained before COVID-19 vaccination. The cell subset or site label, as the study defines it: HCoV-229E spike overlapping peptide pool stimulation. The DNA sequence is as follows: TGTGCCAGCAACCAGAAACAGGGGGTGGGGGAGCTGTTTTTT. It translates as CASNQKQGVGELFF.